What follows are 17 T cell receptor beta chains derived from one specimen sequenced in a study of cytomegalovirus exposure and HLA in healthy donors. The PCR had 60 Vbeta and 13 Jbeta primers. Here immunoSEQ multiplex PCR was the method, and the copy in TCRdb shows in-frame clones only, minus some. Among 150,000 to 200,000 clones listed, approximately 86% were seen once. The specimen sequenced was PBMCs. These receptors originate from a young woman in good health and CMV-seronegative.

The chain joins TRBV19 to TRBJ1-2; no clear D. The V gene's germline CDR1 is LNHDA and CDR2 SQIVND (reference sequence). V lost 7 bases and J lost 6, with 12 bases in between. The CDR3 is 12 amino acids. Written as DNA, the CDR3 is TGTGCCAGTACGCTCGGGGAGGATGGCTACACCTTC. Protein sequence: CASTLGEDGYTF.

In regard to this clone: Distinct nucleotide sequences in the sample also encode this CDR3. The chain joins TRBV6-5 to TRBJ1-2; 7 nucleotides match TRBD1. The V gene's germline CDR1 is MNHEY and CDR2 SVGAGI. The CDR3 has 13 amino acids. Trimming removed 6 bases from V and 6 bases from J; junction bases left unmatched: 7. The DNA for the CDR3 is TGTGCCAGCAGCTCTAGACAGGGAGATGGCTACACCTTC. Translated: CASSSRQGDGYTF.

For the CDR3, the DNA is TGTGCCAGCAGCTTAGATAGGACTGGCTTCTACAATGAGCAGTTCTTC. This encodes CASSLDRTGFYNEQFF. This rearrangement joins TRBV7-2 to TRBJ2-1, with a weak D call TRBD2 (5 bases). The CDR3 consists of 16 residues. The V and J ends lost 1 base and 3 bases respectively, with 13 bases between them. CDR1 SGHTA and CDR2 FQGNSA come from the germline V gene.

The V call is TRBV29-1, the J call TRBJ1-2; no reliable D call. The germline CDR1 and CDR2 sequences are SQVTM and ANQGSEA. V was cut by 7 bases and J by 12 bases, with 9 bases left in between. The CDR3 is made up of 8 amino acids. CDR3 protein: CSAPGNTF. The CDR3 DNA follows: TGCAGCGCCCCGGGTAACACCTTC.

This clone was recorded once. CDR3 protein: CASSRGTGDTEAFF. In nucleotides, the CDR3 is TGTGCCAGCAGCCGCGGGACTGGGGACACTGAAGCTTTCTTT. The V call is TRBV5-5, the J call TRBJ1-1; TRBD1 might be the D (5 bases). The CDR3 length is 14 residues. The V gene lost 4 bases and the J gene lost 3 bases, with 13 bases spanning the gap. Germline V gene lookup returns CDR1 SGHKS and CDR2 YYEKEE (reference sequence).

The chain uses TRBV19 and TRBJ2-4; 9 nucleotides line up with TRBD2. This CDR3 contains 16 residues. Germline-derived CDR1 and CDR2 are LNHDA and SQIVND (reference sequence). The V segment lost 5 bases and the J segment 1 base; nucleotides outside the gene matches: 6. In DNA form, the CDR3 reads TGTGCCAGTAGTGTCCTAGCGGGGTTCGCCAAAAACATTCAGTACTTC. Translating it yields CASSVLAGFAKNIQYF.

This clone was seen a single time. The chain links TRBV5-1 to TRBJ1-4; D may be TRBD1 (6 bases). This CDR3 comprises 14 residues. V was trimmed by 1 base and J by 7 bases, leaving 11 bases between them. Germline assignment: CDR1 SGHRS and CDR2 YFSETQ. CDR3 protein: CASSLTGRGEKLFF. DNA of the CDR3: TGCGCCAGCAGCTTGACAGGGAGAGGTGAAAAACTGTTTTTT.

The DNA of the CDR3 is TGTGCCAGTAGTATGGCTAGCGGGGCAACCTACGAGCAGTACTTC. As protein: CASSMASGATYEQYF. The V call is TRBV19, the J call TRBJ2-7, with 9 bases aligning to TRBD2. The CDR3 extends over 15 amino acids. Losses at the gene ends were 3 bases for V and 2 bases for J; bases not matched to a gene: 5. Looked up from germline, CDR1 is LNHDA and CDR2 is SQIVND (reference sequence).

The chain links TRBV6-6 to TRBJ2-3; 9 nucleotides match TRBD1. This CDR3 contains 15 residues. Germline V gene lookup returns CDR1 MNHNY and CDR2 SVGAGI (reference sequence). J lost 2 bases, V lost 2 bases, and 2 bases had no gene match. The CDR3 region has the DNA TGTGCCAGCAGTTACGGGACAGGGACCACAGATACGCAGTATTTT. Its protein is CASSYGTGTTDTQYF.

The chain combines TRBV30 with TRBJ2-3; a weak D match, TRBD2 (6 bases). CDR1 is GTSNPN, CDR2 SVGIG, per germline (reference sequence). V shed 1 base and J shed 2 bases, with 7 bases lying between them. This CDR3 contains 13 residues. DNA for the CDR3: TGTGCCTGGAGTGGGACTAACACAGATACGCAGTATTTT. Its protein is CAWSGTNTDTQYF.

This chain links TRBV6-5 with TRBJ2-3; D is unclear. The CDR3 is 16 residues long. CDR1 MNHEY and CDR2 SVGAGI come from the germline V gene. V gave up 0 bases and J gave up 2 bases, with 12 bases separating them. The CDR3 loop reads CASSYSVPGNTDTQYF. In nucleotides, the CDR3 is TGTGCCAGCAGTTACTCGGTCCCAGGAAACACAGATACGCAGTATTTT.

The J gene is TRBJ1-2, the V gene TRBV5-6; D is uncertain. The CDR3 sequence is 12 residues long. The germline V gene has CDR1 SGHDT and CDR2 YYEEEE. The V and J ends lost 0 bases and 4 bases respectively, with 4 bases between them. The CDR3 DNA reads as TGTGCCAGCAGCTTGGACGGCTATGGCTACACCTTC. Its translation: CASSLDGYGYTF.

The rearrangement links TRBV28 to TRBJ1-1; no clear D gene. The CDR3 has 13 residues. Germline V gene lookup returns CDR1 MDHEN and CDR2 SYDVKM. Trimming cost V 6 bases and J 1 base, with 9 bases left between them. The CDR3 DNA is TGTGCCAGCAGGCTACAGAGGAACACTGAAGCTTTCTTT. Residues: CASRLQRNTEAFF.

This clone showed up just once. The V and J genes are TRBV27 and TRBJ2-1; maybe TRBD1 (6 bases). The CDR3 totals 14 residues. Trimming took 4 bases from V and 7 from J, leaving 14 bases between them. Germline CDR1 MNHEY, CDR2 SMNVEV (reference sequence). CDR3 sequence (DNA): TGTGCCAGCAGTTGGGGCAGGGGCCGGAATGAGCAGTTCTTC. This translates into CASSWGRGRNEQFF.

CDR3 nucleotides: TGCGCCAGCTCCGACTGGAGCTCCTACGAGCAGTACTTC. Translation: CASSDWSSYEQYF. This sequence joins TRBV5-1 and TRBJ2-7, with D unclear. This CDR3 has 13 amino acids. The V gene's germline CDR1 is SGHRS and CDR2 YFSETQ. V lost 7 bases and J lost 0, with 11 bases in between.

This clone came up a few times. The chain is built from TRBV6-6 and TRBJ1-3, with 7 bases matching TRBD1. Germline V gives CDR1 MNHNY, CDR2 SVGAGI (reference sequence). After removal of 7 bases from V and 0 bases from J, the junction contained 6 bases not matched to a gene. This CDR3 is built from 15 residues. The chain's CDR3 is CASKTGAYSGNTIYF. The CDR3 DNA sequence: TGTGCCAGCAAAACAGGGGCGTACTCTGGAAACACCATATATTTT.

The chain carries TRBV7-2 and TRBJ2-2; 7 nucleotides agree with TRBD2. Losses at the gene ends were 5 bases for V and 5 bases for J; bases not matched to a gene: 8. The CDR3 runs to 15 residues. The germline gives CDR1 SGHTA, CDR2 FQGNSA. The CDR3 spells CASSPIRGGTGELFF. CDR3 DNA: TGTGCCAGCAGCCCGATAAGGGGAGGGACCGGGGAGCTGTTTTTT.